Each of the 13 T cell receptor beta chains below was sequenced from the same sample in a study of T-cell memory formation after mild COVID-19. One entry per CDR3 protein results from TCRdb running MiXCR on the 5' RACE reads. The sample has some 320,000 distinct CDR3 sequences; around an eighth are singletons. Sequencing was done on a sample of PBMCs or a T cell subset sorted from them (not recorded which). All receptors derive from a young man who had mild COVID-19 (a few samples of this study predate the infection). Cell type and time point are not known.

This clonotype was observed a handful of times. The V call is TRBV5-4, the J call TRBJ1-1, with a possible D match to TRBD1 (6 bases). Trimming took off 2 bases at V and 0 bases at J, with 17 bases between the two ends. This CDR3 has 17 residues. Per germline, CDR1 SGHNT and CDR2 YYREEE (reference sequence). Here the CDR3 DNA reads TGTGCCAGCAGCTTCAGTCAGGGAAGGGGGATGAACACTGAAGCTTTCTTT. Its translation: CASSFSQGRGMNTEAFF.

A few counts support this clonotype. The V call is TRBV7-9, the J call TRBJ2-1; 9 nucleotides agree with TRBD1. V lost 4 bases to trimming and J lost 8 bases; unmatched junction nucleotides: 9. Germline-derived CDR1 and CDR2 are SEHNR and FQNEAQ (reference sequence). This CDR3 has 15 amino acids. The CDR3 protein is CASSSGGQGLDEQFF. In DNA form, the CDR3 reads TGTGCCAGCAGCTCAGGGGGACAGGGTCTCGATGAGCAGTTCTTC.

The chain carries TRBV7-9 and TRBJ2-5; D not resolved. The CDR3 is 13 amino acids. The V gene's germline CDR1 is SEHNR and CDR2 FQNEAQ (reference sequence). The germline V and J ends were trimmed by 2 bases and 7 bases, with 11 bases remaining between them. This chain's CDR3 is CASSLNPRRTQYF. The CDR3 DNA follows: TGTGCCAGCAGCTTAAACCCTCGACGGACCCAGTACTTC.

This clonotype was counted only a few times. The J gene is TRBJ2-3, the V gene TRBV15; a possible D gene is TRBD2 (7 bases). Germline-derived CDR1 and CDR2 are LNHNV and YYDKDF (reference sequence). The CDR3 is 16 residues long. V lost 1 base and J lost 2, with 13 bases in between. DNA for the CDR3: TGTGCCACCAGCAGAGGAGGTCGGGGGGCCACAGATACGCAGTATTTT. The encoded protein is CATSRGGRGATDTQYF.

The chain carries TRBV7-2 and TRBJ1-2; TRBD1 is a possible D gene (5 bases). This CDR3 spans 14 amino acids. Deletions cut 5 bases from V and 8 bases from J, with 18 bases between. The germline V gene has CDR1 SGHTA and CDR2 FQGNSA. CDR3 region: CASSLVGQGGGYTF. The CDR3 region has the DNA TGTGCCAGCAGCCTAGTTGGGCAGGGCGGGGGCTACACCTTC.

The rearrangement uses TRBV5-4 and TRBJ2-2; D may be TRBD1 or TRBD2 (5 bases each). The CDR3 contains 13 residues. Germline CDR1 is SGHNT and CDR2 is YYREEE (reference sequence). V was clipped by 4 bases and J by 4 bases, with 8 bases between them. The CDR3 nucleotides are TGTGCCAGCAGCCGGGACCTCACCGGGGAGCTGTTTTTT. Its protein is CASSRDLTGELFF.

CDR3 sequence (DNA): TGCGCCAGCAGCTTTGCGGGGGGGGGAGATACGCAGTATTTT. It translates to CASSFAGGGDTQYF. The gene calls are TRBV5-1 and TRBJ2-3, with 9 bases that match TRBD2. This CDR3 is 14 amino acids long. Germline assignment: CDR1 SGHRS and CDR2 YFSETQ. Trimming removed 2 bases from V and 5 bases from J; junction bases left unmatched: 3.

This chain links TRBV9 with TRBJ2-2; 8 bases match TRBD2. Germline V lookup: CDR1 SGDLS, CDR2 YYNGEE. The CDR3 consists of 16 residues. V lost 7 bases to trimming and J lost 0 bases; unmatched junction nucleotides: 8. The CDR3 DNA reads TGTGCCAGCGGGCGGGGGGCCGGACCGAACACCGGGGAGCTGTTTTTT. Translating it yields CASGRGAGPNTGELFF. Full variable domain (outside the CDR3, taken from reference TRBV9 and TRBJ2-2): DSGVTQTPKHLITATGQRVTLRCSPRSGDLSVYWYQQSLDQGLQFLIQYYNGEERAKGNILERFSAQQFPDLHSELNLSSLELGDSALYFCASGRGAGPNTGELFFGEGSRLTVL.

The rearrangement uses TRBV5-5 and TRBJ2-7; D is possibly TRBD1 (6 bases). This CDR3 region has 15 residues. Deletions cut 4 bases from V and 3 bases from J, with 17 bases between. Germline assignment: CDR1 SGHKS and CDR2 YYEKEE (reference sequence). The CDR3, as DNA: TGTGCCAGCAGCCAATTCACAGGACAGTACTACGAGCAGTACTTC. This translates into CASSQFTGQYYEQYF.

The gene calls are TRBV24-1 and TRBJ1-2; maybe TRBD1 (5 bases). The germline V and J ends were trimmed by 0 bases and 6 bases, with 10 bases remaining between them. CDR3 length equals 14 residues. CDR1 KGHDR and CDR2 SFDVKD come from the germline V gene. This CDR3 reads CATSDLRAGHGYTF. CDR3 DNA: TGTGCCACCAGTGATTTGCGGGCAGGGCATGGCTACACCTTC.

The J gene is TRBJ2-7, the V gene TRBV12-3 or TRBV12-4, with a weak D call TRBD2 (6 bases). The CDR3 is 16 residues long. V dropped 7 bases and J dropped 1 base, with 20 bases sitting between them. CDR3 sequence: CASTQTGTPRSYEQYV. As DNA, the CDR3 is TGTGCCAGCACCCAGACCGGGACTCCGCGTTCCTACGAGCAGTACGTC.

This clonotype came up a few times. This sequence joins TRBV7-3 and TRBJ1-1; 10 bases map to TRBD1. Germline CDR1 is SGHTA and CDR2 is FQGTGA. Unmatched junction bases numbered 13, after V lost 8 bases and J lost 4 bases. CDR3 length: 16 residues. CDR3 region: CASALTGGQGSTEAFF. In nucleotides, the CDR3 is TGTGCCAGCGCATTAACGGGGGGACAGGGGAGCACTGAAGCTTTCTTT.

This clonotype was observed many times. This sequence joins TRBV6-2 or TRBV6-3 and TRBJ1-1, with D possibly TRBD1 on 5 matching bases. Trimming removed 0 bases from V and 5 bases from J, with 10 bases in between. The CDR3 contains 14 residues. The germline V gene has CDR1 MNHEY and CDR2 SVGEGT. Here the CDR3 DNA reads TGTGCCAGCAGTTACTCAGGGGCGAATACTGAAGCTTTCTTT. It yields the protein CASSYSGANTEAFF.